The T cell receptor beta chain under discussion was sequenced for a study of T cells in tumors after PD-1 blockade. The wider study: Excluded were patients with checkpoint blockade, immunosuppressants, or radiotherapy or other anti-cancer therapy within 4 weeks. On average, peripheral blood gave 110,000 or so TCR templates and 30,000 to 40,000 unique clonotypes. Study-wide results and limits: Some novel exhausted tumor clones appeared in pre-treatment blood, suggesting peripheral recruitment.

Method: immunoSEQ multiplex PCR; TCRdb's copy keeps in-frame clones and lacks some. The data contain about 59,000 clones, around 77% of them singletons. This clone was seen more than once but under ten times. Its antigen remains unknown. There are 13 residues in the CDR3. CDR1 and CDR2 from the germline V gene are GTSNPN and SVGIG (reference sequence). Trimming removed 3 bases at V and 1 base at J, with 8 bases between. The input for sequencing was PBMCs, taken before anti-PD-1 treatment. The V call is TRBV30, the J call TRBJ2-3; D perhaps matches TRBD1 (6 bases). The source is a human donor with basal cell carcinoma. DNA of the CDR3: TGTGCCTGGAGACAGGGACGCACAGATACGCAGTATTTT. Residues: CAWRQGRTDTQYF.